The 6 T cell receptor beta chains in this list originate from one sample, sequenced in a study of blood T cell repertoires in COVID-19. Assay used: immunoSEQ multiplex PCR; TCRdb lists only in-frame clones, some missing. In the table there are 210,000 or so clones, about 90% of which are singletons. Specimen: peripheral blood. The receptors derive from a man aged 30-40 years with acute or convalescent COVID-19.

The chain carries TRBV19 and TRBJ1-2; possibly TRBD1 for D (5 bases). This CDR3 contains 14 residues. CDR1 and CDR2 (germline): LNHDA, SQIVND (reference sequence). Trimming removed 2 bases at V and 3 bases at J, with 10 bases between. CDR3 sequence reads: CASSITSGDYGYTF. The CDR3 DNA follows: TGTGCCAGTAGTATAACTTCGGGGGACTATGGCTACACCTTC.

The CDR3 region is CASSQVENSPLHF. The CDR3 DNA sequence: TGTGCCAGCAGCCAAGTGGAGAATTCACCCCTCCACTTT. This chain uses TRBV14 with TRBJ1-6, with D unresolved. The CDR3 runs 13 residues. Trimming took off 1 base at V and 7 bases at J, with 5 bases between the two ends. The germline CDR1 and CDR2 sequences are SGHDN and FVKESK.

This clone has a handful of counts. This chain connects TRBV2 to TRBJ1-5; TRBD1 is a possible D gene (6 bases). The CDR3 covers 15 residues. The germline CDR1 and CDR2 sequences are SNHLY and FYNNEI. V shed 6 bases and J shed 2 bases, with 14 bases lying between them. The CDR3 DNA reads as TGTGCCAGCAGCGGGAGGGGGGCCGGCAATCAGCCCCAGCATTTT. Its protein product is CASSGRGAGNQPQHF. Full variable domain (remainder filled in from reference TRBV2 and TRBJ1-5): EPEVTQTPSHQVTQMGQEVILRCVPISNHLYFYWYRQILGQKVEFLVSFYNNEISEKSEIFDDQFSVERPDGSNFTLKIRSTKLEDSAMYFCASSGRGAGNQPQHFGDGTRLSIL.

The CDR3 is CASSGRTGVATEAFF. CDR3 sequence (DNA): TGTGCCAGCAGCGGACGGACAGGGGTCGCCACTGAAGCTTTCTTT. The chain links TRBV3-1 (or the pseudogene TRBV3-2) to TRBJ1-1, with 9 bases lining up with TRBD1. J gave up 4 bases and V 5 bases, and 8 bases lay outside the gene matches. Germline loops: CDR1 LGHDT, CDR2 YNNKEL (reference sequence). The CDR3 spans 15 residues.

There are a few counts of this clone. The chain has TRBV6-5 and TRBJ1-4; D might be TRBD1 (5 bases). The CDR3 is 15 residues long. CDR1 MNHEY and CDR2 SVGAGI come from the germline V gene. Trimming left V 8 bases short and J 8 bases short, with 21 bases between. CDR3 sequence reads: CASGGSYGAGEKLFF. In nucleotides, the CDR3 is TGTGCCAGCGGGGGTTCGTATGGGGCGGGAGAAAAACTGTTTTTT.

The V call is TRBV28, the J call TRBJ1-1; 9 bases align to TRBD1. The ends lost 4 bases at V and 5 bases at J; junction bases unmatched: 5. This CDR3 contains 14 residues. Germline CDR1 is MDHEN and CDR2 is SYDVKM. For the CDR3, the DNA is TGTGCCAGCAGTTATACAGACAGGGGGACTGAAGCTTTCTTT. Amino acids: CASSYTDRGTEAFF.